Judged by abundance, the clone carrying this T cell receptor beta chain is medium-sized. The antigen is unknown. Looked up from germline, CDR1 is MNHEY and CDR2 is SVGAGI. Trimming removed 6 bases at V and 4 bases at J, with 7 bases between. The CDR3 is made up of 12 amino acids. The repertoire was sequenced with immunoSEQ multiplex PCR; TCRdb's copy has only in-frame clones and lacks some. This sample has about 52,000 clones, with about 80% found just once. This record comes from a study of identifying expanded T cells in peripheral blood. Study-wide points: Variance in clone template counts between approximately two-week samples significantly increased with total template count across all healthy donors.

The rearrangement joins TRBV6-5 to TRBJ1-5; tentatively, D is TRBD1 (5 bases). The specimen sequenced was blood. This clonotype was sampled from a person aged 18 to 70 in good health. The CDR3 DNA reads as TGTGCCAGCAGGGGGGGGAATCAGCCCCAGCATTTT. It yields the protein CASRGGNQPQHF.